This record looks at one T cell receptor beta chain sequence and its context. As yet, its antigen is unknown. Vbeta (60) and Jbeta (13) primers were used in the PCR. Here immunoSEQ multiplex PCR was the method, and the copy in TCRdb shows in-frame clones only, minus some. The table has about 70,000 clones, 55% to 75% seen once. This entry comes from a study of cytomegalovirus exposure and HLA in healthy donors. Study background: An earlier analysis found some 100 million unique TCR beta sequences from 150 million to 200 million T cells. General study findings and limits: Presence/absence analyses assumed roughly uniform sequencing depth across donors.

This CDR3 is built from 13 residues. Trimming cost V 8 bases and J 3 bases, with 14 bases left between them. CDR1 and CDR2 from the germline V gene are SGHNT and YENEEA. Material for sequencing was PBMCs. The chain is built from TRBV11-3 and TRBJ2-7; D gene ambiguous. The sequence came from a woman aged 30 to 39 in good health and CMV-seronegative. CDR3 nucleotides: TGTGCCAGCGCCGGCAGGCCCCTCTACGAGCAGTACTTC. Protein: CASAGRPLYEQYF.